Presented here are 22 T cell receptor beta chains from one specimen sequenced in a study of response to subunit inactivated influenza vaccine. TCRdb ran MiXCR on the RT-PCR reads and lists one entry per CDR3 protein. In the table there are a few hundred thousand distinct CDR3 sequences, 14% of which are singletons. The sequencing here drew on PBMCs from blood, taken 11 to 12 days after vaccination. The origin of the receptors is a man aged 45-65 years who received an inactivated influenza vaccine.

This clonotype showed up just a few times. The rearrangement uses TRBV28 and TRBJ2-5, with TRBD1 matching 8 bases. CDR1 and CDR2 from the germline V gene are MDHEN and SYDVKM. This CDR3 has 16 residues. The junction had 12 bases not matched to a gene; V was cut back by 7 bases and J by 2 bases. DNA for the CDR3: TGTGCCAGCACTCACGAGACAGGGGAAGCGCAAGAGACCCAGTACTTC. This codes for CASTHETGEAQETQYF.

This chain connects TRBV11-2 to TRBJ2-1, with TRBD2 identical over 7 bases. The CDR3 runs to 16 residues. CDR1 and CDR2 (germline): SGHAT, FQNNGV. V lost 0 bases, J lost 2 bases, and 4 bases stayed unmatched. CDR3 protein: CASSLDLLAPYNEQFF. The CDR3 DNA reads TGTGCCAGCAGCTTAGATCTACTAGCGCCCTACAATGAGCAGTTCTTC.

This clonotype was detected a few times. The chain is built from TRBV20-1 and TRBJ2-3, with TRBD2 matching over 12 bases. The CDR3 sequence is 16 residues long. V lost 1 base to trimming and J lost 3 bases; unmatched junction nucleotides: 5. Germline V gene data show CDR1 as DFQATT and CDR2 as SNEGSKA (reference sequence). CDR3 DNA: TGCAGTGCTAGAGCCCTAGCGGGGGGGCTAACAGATACGCAGTATTTT. Translated: CSARALAGGLTDTQYF.

J is TRBJ2-5 and V is TRBV5-1; TRBD1 matches 10 bases. The CDR3 extends over 15 amino acids. V lost 1 base, J lost 5 bases, and 5 bases stayed unmatched. In germline, CDR1 is SGHRS, CDR2 YFSETQ. The CDR3 is CASSLQDRGRETQYF. For the CDR3, the DNA is TGCGCCAGCAGCTTGCAGGACAGGGGGAGGGAGACCCAGTACTTC.

V and J are TRBV4-3 and TRBJ2-1, with 8 positions matching TRBD2. Trimming removed 5 bases from V and 6 bases from J; junction bases left unmatched: 3. This CDR3 is built from 13 residues. The germline CDR1 and CDR2 sequences are LGHNA and YSLEER. Here the CDR3 reads CASSSTSVNEQFF. The CDR3 DNA reads TGCGCCAGCAGCTCGACTAGCGTCAATGAGCAGTTCTTC.

The rearrangement joins TRBV12-3 or TRBV12-4 to TRBJ2-1, with D possibly being TRBD2 (5 bases). The germline V and J ends were trimmed by 1 base and 0 bases, with 10 bases remaining between them. This CDR3 is built from 16 residues. The CDR3 DNA reads TGTGCCAGCAGTTTAGATAAGCGGCCCTCCTACAATGAGCAGTTCTTC. Its protein product is CASSLDKRPSYNEQFF.

This chain connects TRBV15 to TRBJ2-1; 9 bases map to TRBD2. The ends lost 1 base at V and 7 bases at J; junction bases unmatched: 11. Looked up from germline, CDR1 is LNHNV and CDR2 is YYDKDF (reference sequence). The CDR3 contains 17 residues. The CDR3 sequence: CATSRATIAGAGNEQFF. CDR3 in DNA: TGTGCCACCAGCAGAGCAACCATAGCGGGAGCGGGGAATGAGCAGTTCTTC. The whole variable domain, remainder taken from reference TRBV15 and TRBJ2-1, is DAMVIQNPRYQVTQFGKPVTLSCSQTLNHNVMYWYQQKSSQAPKLLFHYYDKDFNNEADTPDNFQSRRPNTSFCFLDIRSPGLGDTAMYLCATSRATIAGAGNEQFFGPGTRLTVL.

V and J are TRBV7-9 and TRBJ2-1; 9 nucleotides align to TRBD1. This CDR3 spans 12 amino acids. Trimming took 11 bases from V and 9 from J; bases not matched to a gene: 8. Germline lookup yields CDR1 SEHNR and CDR2 FQNEAQ (reference sequence). The CDR3 is CAVRDRDSEQFF. The CDR3 coding sequence is TGTGCCGTTAGGGACAGGGACAGTGAGCAGTTCTTC.

This clonotype came up many times. V usage is TRBV7-9 and J usage is TRBJ1-3; D gene unclear. Germline values: CDR1 SEHNR, CDR2 FQNEAQ (reference sequence). The CDR3 spans 11 residues. Trimming left V 6 bases short and J 4 bases short, with 4 bases between. The CDR3 protein is CASSLGNTIYF. In DNA, the CDR3 is TGTGCCAGCAGTTTGGGAAACACCATATATTTT.

This clonotype was seen at least ten times. The CDR3 here is CSVIDGSYEQYF. For the CDR3, the DNA is TGCAGCGTGATTGATGGCTCCTACGAGCAGTACTTC. The V call is TRBV29-1, the J call TRBJ2-7; no clear D gene. Germline assignment: CDR1 SQVTM and CDR2 ANQGSEA. Trimming took off 6 bases at V and 0 bases at J, with 9 bases between the two ends. The CDR3 totals 12 residues.

This clonotype was seen ten or more times. The V gene is TRBV7-2, the J gene TRBJ2-6, with 8 nucleotides matching TRBD1. V shed 5 bases and J 0 bases; nucleotides not matched to a gene: 6. The germline V gene encodes CDR1 SGHTA and CDR2 FQGNSA. This CDR3 is built from 17 residues. CDR3 DNA sequence: TGTGCCAGCAGCGAAAGACAGGGGCGCTCTGGGGCCAACGTCCTGACTTTC. Translated, it gives CASSERQGRSGANVLTF.

This clonotype was detected only a few times. This chain joins TRBV9 and TRBJ2-7; D might be TRBD2 (5 bases). V shed 2 bases and J shed 3 bases, with 18 bases lying between them. Germline CDR1 reads SGDLS; CDR2 reads YYNGEE. The CDR3 extends over 16 amino acids. CDR3 in DNA: TGTGCCAGCAGCGTTCTTATTGAGGGTCCCCACTACGAGCAGTACTTC. Translated, it gives CASSVLIEGPHYEQYF.

This CDR3 reads CASLTDRDDYEQYF. CDR3 DNA sequence: TGTGCCAGCCTTACGGACAGGGACGACTACGAGCAGTACTTC. V is TRBV28 and J is TRBJ2-7; TRBD1 matches at 8 bases. The CDR3 consists of 14 residues. J gave up 3 bases and V 8 bases, and 9 bases lay outside the gene matches. CDR1 MDHEN and CDR2 SYDVKM come from the germline V gene. Together with reference TRBV28 and TRBJ2-7, the CDR3 gives the full variable domain: DVKVTQSSRYLVKRTGEKVFLECVQDMDHENMFWYRQDPGLGLRLIYFSYDVKMKEKGDIPEGYSVSREKKERFSLILESASTNQTSMYLCASLTDRDDYEQYFGPGTRLTVT.

This chain joins TRBV12-3 or TRBV12-4 and TRBJ2-5, with TRBD1 matching 10 bases. CDR3 length equals 15 residues. V was pared by 6 bases and J by 4 bases, with 8 bases of the junction left unmatched. Written as DNA, the CDR3 is TGTGCCAGCAGAAAGACAGGGGGCTTGGGAGAGACCCAGTACTTC. The encoded protein is CASRKTGGLGETQYF.

To note about this clonotype: Germline is not matched at one junction end, which may reflect a read error. The CDR3 DNA sequence: TGCAGTGCGCCGGGACTAGCGGGGGGGAGTGGAGAGGCCCAGTACTTC. This sequence encodes CSAPGLAGGSGEAQYF. J is TRBJ2-5 and V is TRBV20-1, with 16 bases aligning to TRBD2. The CDR3 extends over 16 amino acids. Germline V gene sequence: CDR1 DFQATT, CDR2 SNEGSKA (reference sequence).

This clonotype was counted only a few times. The CDR3 DNA follows: TGTGCCAGCGGATTAGGGGCAGGGCCGCACTATGGCTACACCTTC. Amino acid sequence: CASGLGAGPHYGYTF. The chain has TRBV7-6 and TRBJ1-2; tentative D call: TRBD1 (5 bases). The CDR3 extends over 15 amino acids. The ends were cut back, 8 bases at V and 3 bases at J, with 19 bases in the middle. Looked up from germline, CDR1 is SGHVS and CDR2 is FNYEAQ.

This clonotype was seen a handful of times. The chain joins TRBV6-2 or TRBV6-3 to TRBJ2-7; D call uncertain. Deletions cut 6 bases from V and 4 bases from J, with 19 bases between. This CDR3 has 15 amino acids. CDR1 is MNHEY, CDR2 SVGEGT, per germline. DNA of the CDR3: TGTGCCAGCAGCCCGGGCCCTACGGTGGGTTACGAGCAGTACTTC. Translating it yields CASSPGPTVGYEQYF.

This clonotype was detected only a few times. The rearrangement uses TRBV5-1 and TRBJ1-6, with a possible D match to TRBD1 (6 bases). The germline V gene has CDR1 SGHRS and CDR2 YFSETQ. Trimming cost V 0 bases and J 4 bases, with 17 bases left between them. This CDR3 spans 18 amino acids. The CDR3 loop is CASSLVPSRTVYNSPLHF. DNA for the CDR3: TGCGCCAGCAGCTTGGTGCCCTCAAGGACAGTATATAATTCACCCCTCCACTTT.

This chain links TRBV5-1 with TRBJ2-1; 7 bases are a match to TRBD2. J gave up 7 bases and V 3 bases, and 4 bases lay outside the gene matches. Germline lookup yields CDR1 SGHRS and CDR2 YFSETQ. This CDR3 is built from 13 residues. The CDR3 loop reads CASSWGEGNEQFF. In nucleotides, the CDR3 is TGCGCCAGCAGCTGGGGGGAGGGAAATGAGCAGTTCTTC. The full variable domain, completed using reference TRBV5-1 and TRBJ2-1, is KAGVTQTPRYLIKTRGQQVTLSCSPISGHRSVSWYQQTPGQGLQFLFEYFSETQRNKGNFPGRFSGRQFSNSRSEMNVSTLELGDSALYLCASSWGEGNEQFFGPGTRLTVL.

This clonotype showed up just once. The V call is TRBV5-5, the J call TRBJ1-1; D is unresolved. V was cut by 3 bases and J by 1 base, with 10 bases left in between. In germline, CDR1 is SGHKS, CDR2 YYEKEE (reference sequence). The CDR3 runs to 14 residues. The CDR3 sequence: CASSSWEGNTEAFF. The CDR3 coding sequence is TGTGCCAGCAGCTCGTGGGAGGGGAACACTGAAGCTTTCTTT.

This clonotype was detected many times. V and J are TRBV28 and TRBJ1-6, with D uncertain. Looked up from germline, CDR1 is MDHEN and CDR2 is SYDVKM. V lost 4 bases to trimming and J lost 7 bases, with 5 bases between them. The CDR3 totals 12 residues. CDR3 protein: CASSSPNSPLHF. The CDR3 nucleotides read TGTGCCAGCAGTTCCCCAAATTCACCCCTCCACTTT.

This sequence joins TRBV7-8 and TRBJ1-1; 8 nucleotides match TRBD1. V shed 0 bases and J 1 base; nucleotides not matched to a gene: 10. The CDR3 is 18 amino acids. Germline CDR1 and CDR2: SGHVS and FQNEAQ. The CDR3 spells CASSLAARQGAPNTEAFF. CDR3 DNA sequence: TGTGCCAGCAGCTTAGCGGCGCGTCAGGGGGCGCCGAACACTGAAGCTTTCTTT.